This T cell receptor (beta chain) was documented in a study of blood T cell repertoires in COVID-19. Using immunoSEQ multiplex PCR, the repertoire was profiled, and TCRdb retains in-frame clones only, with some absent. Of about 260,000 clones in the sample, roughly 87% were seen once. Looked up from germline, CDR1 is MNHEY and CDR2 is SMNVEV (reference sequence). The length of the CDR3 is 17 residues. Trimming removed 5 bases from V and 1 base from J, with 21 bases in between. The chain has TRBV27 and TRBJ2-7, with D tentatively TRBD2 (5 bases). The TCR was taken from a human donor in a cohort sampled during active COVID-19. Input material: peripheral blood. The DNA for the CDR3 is TGTGCCAGCAGTCGCCACTTGGGAGCGGCTAGATCCTACGAGCAGTACTTC. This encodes CASSRHLGAARSYEQYF.